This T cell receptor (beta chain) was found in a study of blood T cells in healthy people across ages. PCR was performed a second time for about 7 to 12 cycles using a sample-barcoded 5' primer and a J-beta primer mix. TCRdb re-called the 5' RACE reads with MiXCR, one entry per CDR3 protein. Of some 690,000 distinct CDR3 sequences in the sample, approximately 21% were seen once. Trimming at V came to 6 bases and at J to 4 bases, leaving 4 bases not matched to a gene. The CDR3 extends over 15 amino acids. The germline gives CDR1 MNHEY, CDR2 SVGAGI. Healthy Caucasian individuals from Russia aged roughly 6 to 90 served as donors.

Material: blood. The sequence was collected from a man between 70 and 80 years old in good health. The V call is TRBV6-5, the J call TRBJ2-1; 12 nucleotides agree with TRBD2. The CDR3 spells CASRSSGGAYNEQFF. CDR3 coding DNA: TGTGCCAGCAGGTCTAGCGGGGGGGCTTACAATGAGCAGTTCTTC.